These 24 T cell receptor gamma chains originate from one sample sequenced in a study of gamma-delta chains in newborns, infants, children. TCRdb reapplied CATT to the reads. The table includes about 1,200 gamma-chain clones, 56% detected once. The sample was blood. The receptors stem from a child who was a newborn, infant or young child, either healthy, febrile or measles-vaccinated (not recorded which).

No J gene call was made, and the V gene is TRGV9. The CDR3 consists of 13 residues. Germline CDR1 and CDR2: GITISATS and ISYDGTV (reference sequence). The CDR3 region is CALWEPNYYNKLF. The CDR3 nucleotides are TGTGCCTTGTGGGAGCCGAATTATTATAACAAACTATTT.

This clone is hyperexpanded (1% or more) within its sample. The sample carries other DNA sequences with the same CDR3. CDR3 loop: CALWEVQELGKKIKVF. CDR3 coding DNA: TGTGCCTTGTGGGAGGTGCAAGAGTTGGGCAAAAAAATCAAGGTATTT. The chain links TRGV9 to TRGJP. No J gene was available from TCRdb, and it was assigned here by a germline match of the DNA. The junction had 0 bases not matched to a gene; V was cut back by 0 bases and J by 4 bases. This CDR3 contains 16 residues. Germline-derived CDR1 and CDR2 are GITISATS and ISYDGTV (reference sequence).

With regard to this clone: This may come from a read error, since a much larger clone is one base off. The genes are TRGV3 and TRGJ1 or TRGJ2. The J gene, left out of TCRdb, was set here by checking the DNA against germline. Germline CDR1 VTNTFY, CDR2 YDVSTARD (reference sequence). This CDR3 region has 14 residues. CDR3 DNA sequence: TGTGCCACCTGGGACAGGCGTCGGTCTTATAGGAAACTCTTT. This codes for CATWDRRRSYRKLF.

There are a few counts of this clone. The chain has TRGV3 and TRGJ1 or TRGJ2. Here the J gene came from matching the DNA to germline, since TCRdb omits it. The V gene end was trimmed by 0 bases and the J gene end by 7 bases; junction bases not matched to a gene: 6. The CDR3 has 13 amino acids. Germline lookup yields CDR1 VTNTFY and CDR2 YDVSTARD (reference sequence). CDR3 amino acids: CATWDRRGYKKLF. CDR3 sequence (DNA): TGTGCCACCTGGGACAGGCGGGGATATAAGAAACTCTTT.

This clone was counted a few times. The sample holds other DNA sequences that translate to the same CDR3. The gene calls are TRGV9 and TRGJP. TCRdb offers no J gene call, so here the DNA was matched to germline to obtain one. J lost 17 bases, V lost 1 base, and 5 bases had no gene match. The length of the CDR3 is 13 residues. Germline CDR1 reads GITISATS; CDR2 reads ISYDGTV (reference sequence). The CDR3 nucleotides are TGTGCCTTGTGGGAGGTTGGGCAAAAAATCAAGGTATTT. Amino acids: CALWEVGQKIKVF.

A remark on this clone: A much larger clonotype is one base distant, so this may be a read error. V gene TRGV4 combines with J gene TRGJ1 or TRGJ2. Germline matching of the DNA provided the J gene here, since TCRdb leaves it blank. Germline V gene lookup returns CDR1 EGSTGY and CDR2 YDSYTSSV. This CDR3 region has 12 residues. The CDR3: CTTWDDHYKKLF. Here the CDR3 DNA reads TGTACCACCTGGGATGATCATTATAAGAAACTCTTT.

This clone is categorized as large. Other DNA sequences in this sample translate to the same CDR3. The CDR3 is CATWDGHYKKLF. The CDR3, as DNA: TGTGCCACCTGGGACGGGCATTATAAGAAACTCTTT. This chain connects TRGV2 to TRGJ1 or TRGJ2. TCRdb carries no J gene annotation; the J gene was assigned here by matching the DNA with germline. CDR3 length equals 12 residues. V shed 0 bases and J 5 bases; nucleotides not matched to a gene: 1. From germline, CDR1 is EGSNGY and CDR2 YDSYNSKV.

This clone is judged large. This sample also contains other DNA sequences that code for the same CDR3. CDR3: CATWDAKKLF. The CDR3 bases are TGTGCCACCTGGGACGCTAAGAAACTCTTT. J is TRGJ1 or TRGJ2 and V is TRGV5. TCRdb supplies no J gene; here it was assigned by aligning the nucleotide sequence to germline. CDR1 VINAFY and CDR2 YDVSNSKD come from the germline V gene. Trimming at V came to 3 bases and at J to 9 bases, leaving 2 bases not matched to a gene. The CDR3 runs to 10 residues.

V is TRGV2 and J is TRGJ1 or TRGJ2. No J gene was available from TCRdb, and it was assigned here by a germline match of the DNA. This CDR3 region has 13 residues. V shed 6 bases, J shed 5 bases, and the junction held 10 bases outside the gene matches. Looked up from germline, CDR1 is EGSNGY and CDR2 is YDSYNSKV. CDR3 region: CATWYLQDYKKLF. The CDR3 nucleotides read TGTGCCACCTGGTACTTGCAGGATTATAAGAAACTCTTT.

In this sample, this clone is large. The chain combines TRGV3 with TRGJ1 or TRGJ2. The J gene, not given by TCRdb, was assigned here from a germline match of the nucleotide sequence. The CDR3 covers 11 residues. Germline-derived CDR1 and CDR2 are VTNTFY and YDVSTARD (reference sequence). The J segment lost 12 bases and the V segment lost 0 bases, leaving 5 bases of the junction unmatched. The CDR3 coding sequence is TGTGCCACCTGGGACAGGCTGGGGAAACTCTTT. Amino acids: CATWDRLGKLF.

In the case of this clone: Just one base apart from a much larger clone, this may be a read error. Other nucleotide sequences in the sample specify the same CDR3. The V gene call reads TRGV2; no J gene was called. This CDR3 is 12 amino acids long. The germline gives CDR1 EGSNGY, CDR2 YDSYNSKV. CDR3 loop: CATWDGRYKKLF. In nucleotides, the CDR3 is TGTGCCACCTGGGACGGGCGATATAAGAAACTCTTC.

This clone is labeled as large (0.1 to 1%). Other DNA sequences in the sample encode the same CDR3. The chain carries TRGV2 and TRGJ1 or TRGJ2. Germline matching of the DNA provided the J gene here, since TCRdb leaves it blank. The CDR3 sequence is 14 residues long. Germline lookup yields CDR1 EGSNGY and CDR2 YDSYNSKV. V dropped 1 base and J dropped 0; count of bases not matched to a gene: 3. The CDR3 here is CATWDGPNYYKKLF. The CDR3 DNA follows: TGTGCCACCTGGGACGGACCGAATTATTATAAGAAACTCTTT.

A remark on this clone: This clone may be a read error of a much larger clone one base away. The chain is built from TRGV5 and TRGJ1 or TRGJ2. The J gene, left out of TCRdb, was set here by checking the DNA against germline. The length of the CDR3 is 14 residues. Germline assignment: CDR1 VINAFY and CDR2 YDVSNSKD. Trimming took 0 bases from V and 7 from J; bases not matched to a gene: 9. The CDR3 protein is CATWDRSGKYKKLF. CDR3 nucleotides: TGTGCCACCTGGGACAGGTCTGGCAAATATAAGAAACTCTTT.

To note about this clone: This clone may be a read error of a much larger clone one base away. The J gene went uncalled, whereas the V gene is TRGV4. The CDR3 loop spans 13 amino acids. Germline CDR1 is EGSTGY and CDR2 is YDSYTSSV. CDR3 nucleotides: TGTGCCACCTGGGATGTGTTGGAGTATAAGAGACTCTTT. Amino acids: CATWDVLEYKRLF.

This clone is classed as large. Different DNA sequences within this sample yield the same CDR3. The chain uses TRGV4 and TRGJ1 or TRGJ2. The J gene was missing in TCRdb and was found by matching the end of the DNA to germline. The CDR3 is 13 amino acids. V was pared by 5 bases and J by 9 bases, with 13 bases of the junction left unmatched. Germline assignment: CDR1 EGSTGY and CDR2 YDSYTSSV. In DNA form, the CDR3 reads TGTGCCACCTGGGCCCAAACGGGAGTTAAGAAACTCTTT. Amino acid sequence: CATWAQTGVKKLF.

This chain links TRGV3 with TRGJ1 or TRGJ2. TCRdb offers no J gene call, so here the DNA was matched to germline to obtain one. The CDR3 runs to 13 residues. V shed 4 bases, J shed 4 bases, and the junction held 7 bases outside the gene matches. The germline gives CDR1 VTNTFY, CDR2 YDVSTARD (reference sequence). The chain's CDR3 is CATWDAHYYKKLF. In DNA form, the CDR3 reads TGTGCCACCTGGGATGCACACTATTATAAGAAACTCTTT.

About this clone itself: A much more abundant neighbour one base away suggests this may be a read error. The sample has other DNA sequences that encode this CDR3 too. With the J gene uncalled, the V gene is TRGV8. The length of the CDR3 is 14 residues. CDR1 and CDR2 from the germline V gene are VENAVY and YDSYNSRV. The chain's CDR3 is CATWDSNSYYKKLF. The CDR3 DNA follows: TGTGCCACCTGGGATTCCAACTCCTATTATAAGAAACTCTTC.

A remark on this clone: It may be a read error: a sequence one base away is much more abundant. The J gene has no call, while the V gene is TRGV3. The CDR3 has 13 residues. Germline CDR1 VTNTFY, CDR2 YDVSTARD (reference sequence). CDR3 bases: TGTGCCACCTGGGACAGAGCTTATTATAAGAGACTCTTT. It translates to CATWDRAYYKRLF.

This clone has a handful of counts. Relative to the germline gene, one junction end is altered; a read error may explain this. The chain links TRGV3 to TRGJP. Because TCRdb records no J gene, it was assigned here through a match of the DNA to germline. This CDR3 comprises 17 residues. Germline CDR1 and CDR2: VTNTFY and YDVSTARD (reference sequence). CDR3 nucleotides: TGTGCCGCCTGGGGGGGTCTACAAGAGTTGGGCAAAAAAATCAAGGTATTT. Protein product: CAAWGGLQELGKKIKVF.

This chain uses TRGV4 with TRGJ1 or TRGJ2. TCRdb is silent on the J gene; assignment here came from matching the DNA to germline. This CDR3 contains 12 residues. From germline, CDR1 is EGSTGY and CDR2 YDSYTSSV. V was pared by 5 bases and J by 2 bases, with 3 bases of the junction left unmatched. In DNA form, the CDR3 reads TGTGCCACCTGGGGGGATTATTATAAGAAACTCTTT. It translates to CATWGDYYKKLF.

This clone occurred a few times. The V call is TRGV9, the J call TRGJ1 or TRGJ2. In the absence of a J gene in TCRdb, the DNA was matched to germline to assign it here. CDR1 GITISATS and CDR2 ISYDGTV come from the germline V gene (reference sequence). This CDR3 is built from 14 residues. V was pared by 3 bases and J by 1 base, with 6 bases of the junction left unmatched. For the CDR3, the DNA is TGTGCCTTGTGGGAGCCTCCCAATTATTATAAGAAACTCTTT. The encoded protein is CALWEPPNYYKKLF.

The chain employs TRGV3 and TRGJ1 or TRGJ2. TCRdb carries no J gene annotation; the J gene was assigned here by matching the DNA with germline. Unmatched junction bases numbered 5, after V lost 0 bases and J lost 3 bases. The CDR3 extends over 14 amino acids. Germline V gene lookup returns CDR1 VTNTFY and CDR2 YDVSTARD (reference sequence). DNA for the CDR3: TGTGCCACCTGGGACAGGCCTGTTTATTATAAGAAACTCTTT. Translated, it gives CATWDRPVYYKKLF.

Note on this clone: With a much larger clone just one base away, this may be a read error. For the V gene the call is TRGV8; the J gene has no call. CDR3 size: 12 residues. From germline, CDR1 is VENAVY and CDR2 YDSYNSRV. CDR3 in amino acids: CATWIYGYKKLF. The CDR3 DNA follows: TGTGCCACCTGGATCTATGGCTATAAGAAACTTTTT.

The CDR3 loop reads CATWDGVYYKKLF. In DNA form, the CDR3 reads TGTGCCACCTGGGATGGGGTTTATTATAAGAAACTCTTC. V gene TRGV4 was called; the J gene was not. In germline, CDR1 is EGSTGY, CDR2 YDSYTSSV. This CDR3 is 13 amino acids long.